This TCR beta chain was captured in a study of cytomegalovirus exposure and HLA in healthy donors. Study at large: The early release's HLA-typed donors yielded 80 million to 95 million unique TCRs.

Points on this clone: No antigen is known for it.

The PCR had 60 Vbeta and 13 Jbeta primers. Clones were sequenced by immunoSEQ multiplex PCR, and TCRdb holds only the in-frame ones, with some missing. Among about 140,000 clones listed, 65% to 85% were seen once. This CDR3 is 20 amino acids long. The junction had 18 bases not matched to a gene; V was cut back by 5 bases and J by 2 bases. In germline, CDR1 is ENHRY, CDR2 SYGVKD. General observations from the study: Later work found most CMV-associated TCR beta chains apparently HLA-restricted.

Sample: PBMCs. The TCR was taken from a man between 18 and 35 years old in good health and CMV-seronegative. The chain recombines TRBV10-3 with TRBJ2-1; TRBD2 agrees at 10 bases. CDR3 in amino acids: CAISPRKQGTGLAAYNEQFF. CDR3 nucleotide sequence: TGTGCCATCAGTCCGCGCAAACAGGGTACCGGACTAGCGGCCTACAATGAGCAGTTCTTC.